A single sample is the source of the 10 T cell receptor beta chains below, sequenced in a study of blood T cell repertoires in COVID-19. The protocol was immunoSEQ multiplex PCR, while the TCRdb copy is restricted to in-frame clones and leaves out a portion. The sample records under 200,000 clones, approximately 90% being singletons. The source material was PBMCs or T cells enriched from blood (not recorded which). The receptors come from a woman aged 50 to 65 who had recovered from COVID-19.

This clone has ten or more counts. This sequence joins TRBV7-2 and TRBJ1-1; 7 bases map to TRBD1. Germline-derived CDR1 and CDR2 are SGHTA and FQGNSA. CDR3 length: 14 amino acids. V was clipped by 6 bases and J by 8 bases; unmatched bases: 12. This CDR3 is CASRARQGDIEAFF. In nucleotides, the CDR3 is TGTGCCAGCAGAGCCCGACAGGGCGATATCGAAGCTTTCTTT.

The rearrangement links TRBV30 to TRBJ1-1, with TRBD1 as a possible D gene (6 bases). Trimming removed 1 base from V and 7 bases from J, with 16 bases in between. CDR1 and CDR2 (germline): GTSNPN, SVGIG (reference sequence). The CDR3 length is 14 residues. The CDR3 spells CAWSAGQITSEAFF. The CDR3 DNA sequence: TGTGCCTGGAGTGCAGGACAGATAACTAGTGAAGCTTTCTTT.

This clone has only a few counts. This rearrangement joins TRBV9 to TRBJ2-3; 8 bases map to TRBD2. J gave up 12 bases and V 6 bases, and 15 bases lay outside the gene matches. Germline CDR1 is SGDLS and CDR2 is YYNGEE. The CDR3 totals 14 residues. The CDR3 is CASTSPSGGAAQYF. DNA of the CDR3: TGTGCCAGCACCTCTCCGTCCGGGGGGGCCGCCCAGTATTTT.

J is TRBJ1-2 and V is TRBV6-5; 7 nucleotides align to TRBD1. The CDR3 has 15 amino acids. The germline V gene encodes CDR1 MNHEY and CDR2 SVGAGI. V trimming: 7 bases; J trimming: 7 bases; junction bases outside the gene matches: 15. CDR3 sequence: CASNRRGGGGTGYTF. The CDR3 nucleotides read TGTGCCAGCAATCGGCGAGGGGGCGGTGGGACTGGCTACACCTTC.

The CDR3: CASRPDRESGYTF. The DNA for the CDR3 is TGTGCCAGCAGACCCGACAGGGAATCGGGCTACACCTTC. This chain links TRBV2 with TRBJ1-2; 7 bases are a match to TRBD1. Germline CDR1 and CDR2: SNHLY and FYNNEI. After removal of 6 bases from V and 8 bases from J, the junction contained 9 bases not matched to a gene. This CDR3 is 13 amino acids long.

The V and J genes are TRBV29-1 and TRBJ2-6; 7 nucleotides agree with TRBD1. The germline V gene encodes CDR1 SQVTM and CDR2 ANQGSEA. This CDR3 has 19 amino acids. Trimming took 4 bases from V and 0 from J; bases not matched to a gene: 15. The chain's CDR3 is CSVGGTTDRTFSGANVLTF. In DNA form, the CDR3 reads TGCAGCGTTGGCGGAACAACGGACAGGACGTTCTCTGGGGCCAACGTCCTGACTTTC.

The chain recombines TRBV19 with TRBJ1-2, with TRBD1 as a possible D gene (6 bases). The V gene lost 9 bases and the J gene lost 0 bases, with 14 bases spanning the gap. The CDR3 has 14 amino acids. Per the germline V gene, CDR1 is LNHDA and CDR2 is SQIVND (reference sequence). CDR3 sequence: CASKEGGSNYGYTF. The DNA of the CDR3 is TGTGCCAGCAAGGAGGGGGGGTCTAACTATGGCTACACCTTC.

The gene calls are TRBV11-2 and TRBJ2-1, with TRBD2 matching over 10 bases. Losses at the gene ends were 5 bases for V and 10 bases for J; bases not matched to a gene: 8. The CDR3 extends over 14 amino acids. Germline V gene lookup returns CDR1 SGHAT and CDR2 FQNNGV. The CDR3 DNA reads TGTGCCAGCAGCCTGCAGCGGGGGGGACACGAGCAGTTCTTC. Translated, it gives CASSLQRGGHEQFF. The variable domain in full, with the rest retrieved from reference TRBV11-2 and TRBJ2-1, is EAGVAQSPRYKIIEKRQSVAFWCNPISGHATLYWYQQILGQGPKLLIQFQNNGVVDDSQLPKDRFSAERLKGVDSTLKIQPAKLEDSAVYLCASSLQRGGHEQFFGPGTRLTVL.

This clone has only one observation. Here the CDR3 DNA reads TGTGCCAGCAGCTTAAATGGGGGGACAGGGAGAACGAATGAAGCTTTCTTT. Protein: CASSLNGGTGRTNEAFF. V is TRBV7-9 and J is TRBJ1-1, with 9 positions matching TRBD1. CDR3 length: 17 residues. The junction had 14 bases not matched to a gene; V was cut back by 2 bases and J by 7 bases. CDR1 and CDR2 (germline): SEHNR, FQNEAQ (reference sequence).

V and J are TRBV29-1 and TRBJ2-3; a weak D match, TRBD2 (6 bases). Germline loops: CDR1 SQVTM, CDR2 ANQGSEA. The CDR3 spans 13 residues. Trimming took off 1 base at V and 1 base at J, with 6 bases between the two ends. CDR3 DNA sequence: TGCAGCGTTGAAGCGGGGGGCACAGATACGCAGTATTTT. Its translation is CSVEAGGTDTQYF.